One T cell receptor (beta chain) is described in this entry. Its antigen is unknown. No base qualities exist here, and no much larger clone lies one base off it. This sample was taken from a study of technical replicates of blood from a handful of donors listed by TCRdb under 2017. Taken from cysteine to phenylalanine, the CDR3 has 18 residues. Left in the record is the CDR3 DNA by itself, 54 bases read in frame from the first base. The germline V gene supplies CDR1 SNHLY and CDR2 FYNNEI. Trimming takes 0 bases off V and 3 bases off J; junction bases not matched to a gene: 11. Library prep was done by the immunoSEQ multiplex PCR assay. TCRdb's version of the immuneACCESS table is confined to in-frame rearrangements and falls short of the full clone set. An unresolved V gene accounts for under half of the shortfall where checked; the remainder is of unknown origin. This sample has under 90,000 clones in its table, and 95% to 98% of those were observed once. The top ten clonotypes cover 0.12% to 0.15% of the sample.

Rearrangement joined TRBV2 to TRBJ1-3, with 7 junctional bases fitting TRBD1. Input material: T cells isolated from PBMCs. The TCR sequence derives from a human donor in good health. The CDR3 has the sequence CASSEAAYTGEDGNTIYF. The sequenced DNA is TGTGCCAGCAGTGAAGCGGCATATACAGGGGAGGATGGAAACACCATATATTTT.